This passage covers 28 T cell receptor beta chains from one sample sequenced in a study of shared clonotypes between healthy human individuals. Clones were read by immunoSEQ multiplex PCR, and TCRdb kept only the in-frame ones, dropping some. The sample lists hundreds of thousands of clones, around 80% occurring once. What was sequenced was PBMCs. All receptors come from a middle-aged woman in good health. Some clones in this sample may be carry-over from other donors' samples.

The gene calls are TRBV5-1 and TRBJ2-1; 7 bases agree with TRBD1. CDR1 SGHRS and CDR2 YFSETQ come from the germline V gene. Trimming took 1 base from V and 8 from J; bases not matched to a gene: 12. The CDR3 loop spans 16 amino acids. The CDR3 DNA reads TGCGCCAGCAGCTTGTGGCGCCCGACAGGGAACGATGAGCAGTTCTTC. Its protein product is CASSLWRPTGNDEQFF.

The rearrangement links TRBV19 to TRBJ2-7, with 7 bases fitting TRBD1. J gave up 0 bases and V 6 bases, and 8 bases lay outside the gene matches. CDR3 length: 15 amino acids. Germline V gene sequence: CDR1 LNHDA, CDR2 SQIVND (reference sequence). This chain's CDR3 is CASSILRDSSYEQYF. The DNA for the CDR3 is TGTGCCAGTAGCATCCTCCGGGACAGCTCCTACGAGCAGTACTTC.

This clone was picked up a small number of times. The chain is built from TRBV21-1 and TRBJ1-1; the tabulated D call, TRBD1, remains unverified against the DNA. TRBV21-1 has pseudogene status. CDR3 length equals 18 residues. CDR3 nucleotide sequence: TGTGCCAGCAGCACCTTCTCCTCAGGACAGATATATGTTACAGAAGCTTTCTTT. Translation: CASSTFSSGQIYVTEAFF.

The chain carries TRBV19 and TRBJ2-2, with D unclear. V shed 1 base and J shed 1 base, with 4 bases lying between them. The CDR3 runs to 14 residues. Germline CDR1 and CDR2: LNHDA and SQIVND (reference sequence). DNA for the CDR3: TGTGCCAGTAGTATAGTCGTGAACACCGGGGAGCTGTTTTTT. It translates to CASSIVVNTGELFF.

Remarks on this clone: A much larger clone lies one base from this, so it may be a read error. In the same sample, other DNA sequences code for this CDR3. The V gene is TRBV2, the J gene TRBJ1-5, with a weak D call TRBD1 (6 bases). This CDR3 contains 14 residues. The V end lost 2 bases, the J end lost 1 base, and 6 bases lay between the germline ends. The germline gives CDR1 SNHLY, CDR2 FYNNEI. Here the CDR3 reads CASSEQGSNQPQHF. The CDR3 bases are TGTGCCAGCAGTGAACAGGGGAGCAATCAGCCCCAGCATTTT.

To note about this clone: Only one base separates this from a far larger clonotype, so it likely reflects a read error. The V and J genes are TRBV4-3 and TRBJ2-3, with D unclear. Trimming shortened V by 1 base and J by 4 bases, and 12 bases separated the two germline ends. CDR1 and CDR2 (germline): LGHNA, YSLEER. The CDR3 sequence is 15 residues long. The CDR3 DNA reads TGCGCCAGCAGCCAAGCGGAAGGGCCGGCAGATACGCAGTATTTT. This sequence encodes CASSQAEGPADTQYF.

There are a few counts of this clone. V gene TRBV30 combines with J gene TRBJ1-5; no reliable D call. The CDR3 extends over 16 amino acids. Germline CDR1 and CDR2: GTSNPN and SVGIG (reference sequence). V dropped 0 bases and J dropped 5 bases, with 17 bases sitting between them. This CDR3 is CAWSVRRGQRDQPQHF. CDR3 nucleotides: TGTGCCTGGAGTGTACGCCGTGGTCAGAGAGATCAGCCCCAGCATTTT.

The chain uses TRBV25-1 and TRBJ1-1; 7 nucleotides match TRBD1. Unmatched junction bases numbered 5, after V lost 4 bases and J lost 3 bases. CDR1 is MGHDK and CDR2 is SYGVNS in the germline V gene. CDR3 length equals 14 residues. CDR3 bases: TGTGCCAGCAGTGGACAGGGAGTTCACACTGAAGCTTTCTTT. Its protein product is CASSGQGVHTEAFF.

The chain couples TRBV4-1 to TRBJ2-7, with TRBD1 matching over 7 bases. The V gene's germline CDR1 is MGHRA and CDR2 YSYEKL. This CDR3 region has 16 residues. The V gene end was trimmed by 4 bases and the J gene end by 0 bases; junction bases not matched to a gene: 9. CDR3 DNA sequence: TGCGCCAGCAGCCTGGGTGAAGGGACAGTCTCCTACGAGCAGTACTTC. Translated, it gives CASSLGEGTVSYEQYF.

The rearrangement joins TRBV5-1 to TRBJ2-5; no definite D call. The CDR3 runs 13 residues. The germline V gene encodes CDR1 SGHRS and CDR2 YFSETQ. Trimming cost V 0 bases and J 3 bases, with 6 bases left between them. The CDR3 is CASSLGAKETQYF. CDR3 in DNA: TGCGCCAGCAGCTTGGGGGCCAAAGAGACCCAGTACTTC. Full variable domain (remainder filled in from reference TRBV5-1 and TRBJ2-5): KAGVTQTPRYLIKTRGQQVTLSCSPISGHRSVSWYQQTPGQGLQFLFEYFSETQRNKGNFPGRFSGRQFSNSRSEMNVSTLELGDSALYLCASSLGAKETQYFGPGTRLLVL.

The rearrangement joins TRBV28 to TRBJ2-7; 10 bases map to TRBD2. This CDR3 is built from 13 residues. CDR1 and CDR2 (germline): MDHEN, SYDVKM. Trimming at V came to 5 bases and at J to 4 bases, leaving 2 bases not matched to a gene. CDR3 nucleotide sequence: TGTGCCAGCAGTCTGGGACTAGCGTACGAGCAGTACTTC. This gives the protein CASSLGLAYEQYF. Together with reference TRBV28 and TRBJ2-7, the CDR3 gives the full variable domain: DVKVTQSSRYLVKRTGEKVFLECVQDMDHENMFWYRQDPGLGLRLIYFSYDVKMKEKGDIPEGYSVSREKKERFSLILESASTNQTSMYLCASSLGLAYEQYFGPGTRLTVT.

V usage is TRBV2 and J usage is TRBJ1-4; D is uncertain. CDR3 length: 14 residues. Germline-derived CDR1 and CDR2 are SNHLY and FYNNEI. The ends were cut back, 4 bases at V and 7 bases at J, with 13 bases in the middle. The CDR3 sequence: CASSAWGMGEKLFF. The CDR3 DNA follows: TGTGCCAGCAGTGCTTGGGGTATGGGTGAAAAACTGTTTTTT.

The chain uses TRBV18 and TRBJ2-7; a weak D match, TRBD1 (7 bases). Germline V CDR1 and CDR2: KGHSH, LQKENI. This CDR3 is 15 amino acids long. Trimming stripped 3 bases from V and 2 bases from J, with 14 bases between. The CDR3 sequence is CASSPGAGQTYEQYF. The CDR3 DNA follows: TGTGCCAGCTCACCCGGCGCGGGACAGACCTACGAGCAGTACTTC.

The V and J genes are TRBV2 and TRBJ2-7, with 11 bases fitting TRBD2. V lost 4 bases, J lost 6 bases, and 5 bases stayed unmatched. The germline V gene has CDR1 SNHLY and CDR2 FYNNEI. The CDR3 runs 14 residues. The CDR3 DNA sequence: TGTGCCAGCAGTGTTTTTCTAGCGGGAGGCGAGCAGTACTTC. It encodes CASSVFLAGGEQYF.

The chain carries TRBV27 and TRBJ1-1; 7 nucleotides match TRBD1. This CDR3 has 14 residues. The V gene end was trimmed by 3 bases and the J gene end by 7 bases; junction bases not matched to a gene: 8. Germline CDR1 reads MNHEY; CDR2 reads SMNVEV (reference sequence). CDR3 bases: TGTGCCAGCAGTTTCCGACAGGGTGGATTTGAAGCTTTCTTT. Its protein product is CASSFRQGGFEAFF.

CDR3 region: CASSSGTGSGYTF. CDR3 in DNA: TGTGCCAGCAGCTCCGGGACAGGGAGTGGCTACACCTTC. The chain carries TRBV5-6 and TRBJ1-2; 9 bases match TRBD1. Per the germline V gene, CDR1 is SGHDT and CDR2 is YYEEEE. CDR3 length: 13 residues. V dropped 3 bases and J dropped 7; count of bases not matched to a gene: 4. The full variable domain, completed using reference TRBV5-6 and TRBJ1-2, is DAGVTQSPTHLIKTRGQQVTLRCSPKSGHDTVSWYQQALGQGPQFIFQYYEEEERQRGNFPDRFSGHQFPNYSSELNVNALLLGDSALYLCASSSGTGSGYTFGSGTRLTVV.

The gene calls are TRBV10-3 and TRBJ1-1; the D gene is possibly TRBD1 (5 bases). This CDR3 has 13 amino acids. V shed 10 bases and J shed 0 bases, with 12 bases lying between them. Germline V lookup: CDR1 ENHRY, CDR2 SYGVKD. The CDR3: CATGPGLNTEAFF. CDR3 coding DNA: TGTGCCACGGGGCCGGGTTTGAACACTGAAGCTTTCTTT.

Comments on this clone: This probably arose from a read error, given a far larger clone one base away. The V gene is TRBV30, the J gene TRBJ2-5; D ambiguous. The germline V and J ends were trimmed by 2 bases and 7 bases, with 14 bases remaining between them. The CDR3 is 13 residues long. In germline, CDR1 is GTSNPN, CDR2 SVGIG (reference sequence). The CDR3 DNA is TGTGCCTGGAGTCACGGCAGTCGGGTGACCCAGTACTTC. This codes for CAWSHGSRVTQYF.

V and J are TRBV29-1 and TRBJ2-3; perhaps TRBD1 as D (7 bases). Trimming cost V 6 bases and J 0 bases, with 16 bases left between them. The CDR3 sequence is 15 residues long. Germline V CDR1 and CDR2: SQVTM, ANQGSEA. The CDR3 spells CSVGAGQTSTDTQYF. The CDR3 coding sequence is TGCAGCGTCGGGGCGGGACAGACTAGCACAGATACGCAGTATTTT.

This clone was seen only once. This chain uses TRBV30 with TRBJ1-2; D call uncertain. Trimming stripped 3 bases from V and 0 bases from J, with 8 bases between. The CDR3 sequence is 13 residues long. Germline V gene lookup returns CDR1 GTSNPN and CDR2 SVGIG (reference sequence). The CDR3 loop reads CAWRREANYGYTF. As DNA, the CDR3 is TGTGCCTGGAGGCGTGAAGCTAACTATGGCTACACCTTC.

This clone was counted only a few times. The gene calls are TRBV21-1 and TRBJ2-7; the table calls TRBD1, which could not be checked here. TRBV21-1 is reported as a pseudogene. This CDR3 spans 14 amino acids. The CDR3 sequence is CASSKRDREGEQYF. CDR3 DNA sequence: TGTGCCAGCAGCAAGAGGGACAGGGAGGGAGAGCAGTACTTC.

The chain employs TRBV10-1 and TRBJ2-2; 7 positions agree with TRBD1. The CDR3 has 14 residues. CDR1 and CDR2 (germline): WNHNN, SYGVQD (reference sequence). The J segment lost 1 base and the V segment lost 4 bases, leaving 0 bases of the junction unmatched. This CDR3 is CASSGTGNTGELFF. CDR3 bases: TGCGCCAGCAGTGGGACAGGGAACACCGGGGAGCTGTTTTTT.

The J gene is TRBJ2-7, the V gene TRBV29-1; TRBD2 might be the D (5 bases). V was cut by 5 bases and J by 4 bases, with 12 bases left in between. Germline lookup yields CDR1 SQVTM and CDR2 ANQGSEA. This CDR3 region has 12 residues. The CDR3 DNA sequence: TGCAGCGTTTCTCTCTCGGGGTACGAGCAGTACTTC. Protein product: CSVSLSGYEQYF.

The chain carries TRBV12-5 and TRBJ1-1; 10 nucleotides align to TRBD1. CDR3 length: 14 amino acids. Germline CDR1 and CDR2: LGHNT and FRNRAP. Trimming removed 7 bases from V and 5 bases from J; junction bases left unmatched: 7. CDR3 residues: CASALDRGRTEAFF. The CDR3 region has the DNA TGTGCTAGTGCCCTGGACAGGGGGAGGACTGAAGCTTTCTTT.

The J gene is TRBJ2-3, the V gene TRBV18; the D is unclear. The germline V gene has CDR1 KGHSH and CDR2 LQKENI. The V and J ends lost 3 bases and 0 bases respectively, with 10 bases between them. The CDR3 loop spans 15 amino acids. CDR3 coding DNA: TGTGCCAGCTCACCGTCGGCGGCTAGCACAGATACGCAGTATTTT. Protein product: CASSPSAASTDTQYF.

The chain has TRBV6-5 and TRBJ2-1; 8 bases are a match to TRBD1. CDR3 length: 15 residues. V lost 5 bases, J lost 5 bases, and 8 bases stayed unmatched. Germline values: CDR1 MNHEY, CDR2 SVGAGI. CDR3 sequence (DNA): TGTGCCAGCAGTAGCCGAGACAGGGGAGACAATGAGCAGTTCTTC. This translates into CASSSRDRGDNEQFF.

The V call is TRBV11-2, the J call TRBJ1-1, with a tentative D call TRBD1 (6 bases). From germline, CDR1 is SGHAT and CDR2 FQNNGV. This CDR3 has 15 residues. The V gene lost 5 bases and the J gene lost 1 base, with 14 bases spanning the gap. The CDR3 protein is CASSLLTGQNTEAFF. The CDR3 DNA reads as TGTGCCAGCAGCCTTCTGACAGGTCAGAACACTGAAGCTTTCTTT.

This chain uses TRBV11-2 with TRBJ2-1; D perhaps matches TRBD2 (5 bases). The V end was cut by 4 bases, the J end by 0 bases, with 13 bases between. The CDR3 spans 16 residues. Germline lookup yields CDR1 SGHAT and CDR2 FQNNGV. For the CDR3, the DNA is TGTGCCAGCAGCTCAGAACTAGTAAGCTCCTACAATGAGCAGTTCTTC. This codes for CASSSELVSSYNEQFF.